Below, 17 T cell receptor beta chains from the same sample are listed, as sequenced in a study of T cells in Graves' hyperthyroidism and ophthalmopathy. What was amplified from RNA transcripts were TCR beta CDR3 regions. HTBI primers were the set used in a first-round RT-PCR of the TCR CDR3. TCRdb independently ran MiXCR on the multiplex PCR reads; one entry per CDR3 protein. The profile covers about 520,000 distinct CDR3 sequences, with about 20% appearing a single time and 26% taken by the ten largest. The sequenced material came from blood. The receptors were gathered from a man between 18 and 35 years old with Graves' hyperthyroidism.

This clonotype occurred many times. The gene calls are TRBV6-1 and TRBJ1-5, with 7 bases aligning to TRBD1. Germline CDR1 reads MNHNS; CDR2 reads SASEGT. Trimming at V came to 6 bases and at J to 1 base, leaving 9 bases not matched to a gene. This CDR3 spans 16 amino acids. The CDR3 DNA sequence: TGTGCCAGCAGCCCTGGAAGGGGGCGAAGCAATCAGCCCCAGCATTTT. It translates to CASSPGRGRSNQPQHF.

The chain combines TRBV29-1 with TRBJ1-1, with TRBD1 as a possible D gene (5 bases). The CDR3 spans 15 residues. The V end lost 0 bases, the J end lost 4 bases, and 15 bases lay between the germline ends. Germline V gene data show CDR1 as SQVTM and CDR2 as ANQGSEA. The CDR3 spells CSVEDPWQGGTEAFF. CDR3 DNA: TGCAGCGTTGAAGATCCCTGGCAGGGTGGCACTGAAGCTTTCTTT.

This clonotype was counted a few times. This chain links TRBV13 with TRBJ1-1, with TRBD1 as a possible D gene (5 bases). CDR1 is PRHDT and CDR2 is FYEKMQ in the germline V gene (reference sequence). The CDR3 covers 16 residues. V lost 5 bases, J lost 0 bases, and 16 bases lay in between. In DNA form, the CDR3 reads TGTGCCAGCAGCCACTTACAGAAGGGGCTGAACACTGAAGCTTTCTTT. Translation: CASSHLQKGLNTEAFF.

A few counts support this clonotype. The J gene is TRBJ2-7, the V gene TRBV5-5; no clear D. The CDR3 consists of 14 residues. The V gene lost 0 bases and the J gene lost 3 bases, with 10 bases spanning the gap. The V gene's germline CDR1 is SGHKS and CDR2 YYEKEE (reference sequence). The CDR3 DNA reads TGTGCCAGCAGCTTGGTAGGCACCTTCTACGAGCAGTACTTC. It specifies CASSLVGTFYEQYF.

The table lists this clonotype with many counts. This chain uses TRBV30 with TRBJ1-2; D remains ambiguous. Germline CDR1 and CDR2: GTSNPN and SVGIG (reference sequence). The CDR3 is 8 amino acids. Trimming took off 6 bases at V and 8 bases at J, with 4 bases between the two ends. CDR3 nucleotide sequence: TGTGCCTGTGAAGGCTACACCTTC. Its translation: CACEGYTF.

The chain has TRBV7-9 and TRBJ1-1; D remains ambiguous. The CDR3 extends over 14 amino acids. Germline CDR1 is SEHNR and CDR2 is FQNEAQ (reference sequence). Between the trimmed V and J ends, which lost 7 bases and 1 base, there was a span of 13 bases. Here the CDR3 DNA reads TGTGCCAGCAAGGGCGGTCCCAGGAACACTGAAGCTTTCTTT. As protein: CASKGGPRNTEAFF. The whole variable domain, remainder taken from reference TRBV7-9 and TRBJ1-1, is DTGVSQNPRHKITKRGQNVTFRCDPISEHNRLYWYRQTLGQGPEFLTYFQNEAQLEKSRLLSDRFSAERPKGSFSTLEIQRTEQGDSAMYLCASKGGPRNTEAFFGQGTRLTVV.

The table lists this clonotype with many counts. The gene calls are TRBV28 and TRBJ2-7, with a tentative D call TRBD2 (6 bases). CDR1 is MDHEN, CDR2 SYDVKM, per germline. Trimming took off 5 bases at V and 7 bases at J, with 18 bases between the two ends. CDR3 length: 14 amino acids. DNA for the CDR3: TGTGCCAGCAGTCCACCCCGGGACTTCAATGAGCAGTACTTC. The encoded protein is CASSPPRDFNEQYF. The full variable domain, in which reference TRBV28 and TRBJ2-7 provide the parts outside the CDR3, is DVKVTQSSRYLVKRTGEKVFLECVQDMDHENMFWYRQDPGLGLRLIYFSYDVKMKEKGDIPEGYSVSREKKERFSLILESASTNQTSMYLCASSPPRDFNEQYFGPGTRLTVT.

This clonotype was observed many times. V usage is TRBV20-1 and J usage is TRBJ1-1; D call uncertain. Trimming removed 0 bases from V and 0 bases from J, with 8 bases in between. CDR1 is DFQATT, CDR2 SNEGSKA, per germline (reference sequence). This CDR3 has 14 residues. CDR3 in amino acids: CSARDAGMNTEAFF. The CDR3, as DNA: TGCAGTGCTAGAGATGCCGGGATGAACACTGAAGCTTTCTTT.

This clonotype was seen many times. This chain links TRBV6-1 with TRBJ2-5, with 8 positions matching TRBD1. CDR1 MNHNS and CDR2 SASEGT come from the germline V gene. V lost 4 bases and J lost 1; bases outside the gene matches: 5. The CDR3 is 15 residues long. Here the CDR3 reads CASSANTGGQETQYF. In nucleotides, the CDR3 is TGTGCCAGCAGTGCCAACACAGGGGGCCAAGAGACCCAGTACTTC.

The J gene is TRBJ1-2, the V gene TRBV20-1, with D maybe TRBD1 (5 bases). Germline CDR1 reads DFQATT; CDR2 reads SNEGSKA (reference sequence). Trimming removed 3 bases at V and 4 bases at J, with 12 bases between. This CDR3 is 13 amino acids long. The CDR3 loop is CSASSRESYGYTF. CDR3 DNA sequence: TGCAGTGCTAGCAGCAGGGAGTCCTATGGCTACACCTTC.

This clonotype was picked up a small number of times. The chain uses TRBV11-2 and TRBJ1-2; TRBD1 might be the D (5 bases). The CDR3 extends over 16 amino acids. Trimming stripped 1 base from V and 2 bases from J, with 14 bases between. Germline V gene data show CDR1 as SGHAT and CDR2 as FQNNGV. The CDR3 DNA follows: TGTGCCAGCAGCTTAGGAGGGACGGGGGGGAACTATGGCTACACCTTC. Translating it yields CASSLGGTGGNYGYTF. Full variable domain (rest looked up from reference TRBV11-2 and TRBJ1-2): EAGVAQSPRYKIIEKRQSVAFWCNPISGHATLYWYQQILGQGPKLLIQFQNNGVVDDSQLPKDRFSAERLKGVDSTLKIQPAKLEDSAVYLCASSLGGTGGNYGYTFGSGTRLTVV.

V and J are TRBV29-1 and TRBJ2-5; 9 positions agree with TRBD2. Germline V gene sequence: CDR1 SQVTM, CDR2 ANQGSEA. The trim removed 2 bases at V and 1 base at J, leaving 8 bases unmatched. The CDR3 is 16 amino acids. The CDR3 DNA follows: TGCAGCGTTGAAATGCTAGCGGGATCGGGCCAAGAGACCCAGTACTTC. It encodes CSVEMLAGSGQETQYF. The whole variable domain, remainder taken from reference TRBV29-1 and TRBJ2-5, is SAVISQKPSRDICQRGTSLTIQCQVDSQVTMMFWYRQQPGQSLTLIATANQGSEATYESGFVIDKFPISRPNLTFSTLTVSNMSPEDSSIYLCSVEMLAGSGQETQYFGPGTRLLVL.

The CDR3 protein is CASSMGGETQYF. In DNA form, the CDR3 reads TGCGCCAGCAGCATGGGAGGAGAGACCCAGTACTTC. The V gene is TRBV10-2, the J gene TRBJ2-5; maybe TRBD2 (6 bases). V was trimmed by 6 bases and J by 4 bases, leaving 9 bases between them. CDR1 is WSHSY and CDR2 is SAAADI in the germline V gene. This CDR3 comprises 12 residues.

This clonotype was observed many times. The V and J genes are TRBV12-3 or TRBV12-4 and TRBJ2-7, with D maybe TRBD1 (5 bases). The CDR3 consists of 14 residues. Trimming took 0 bases from V and 1 from J, leaving 7 bases between them. The DNA of the CDR3 is TGTGCCAGCAGTTTAGCGGACACTTCCTACGAGCAGTACTTC. Translating it yields CASSLADTSYEQYF.

Ten or more counts support this clonotype. This rearrangement joins TRBV12-5 to TRBJ1-5, with a tentative D call TRBD1 (5 bases). Germline values: CDR1 LGHNT, CDR2 FRNRAP. This CDR3 is built from 16 residues. With 0 bases removed from V and 6 bases from J, the gap between germline ends came to 15 bases. CDR3 residues: CASGLVVREGVQPQHF. CDR3 sequence (DNA): TGTGCTAGTGGTTTGGTCGTCAGGGAGGGAGTTCAGCCCCAGCATTTT.

This clonotype was seen a few times. The chain employs TRBV5-1 and TRBJ1-1; D is ambiguous. CDR3 length equals 15 residues. V gave up 3 bases and J gave up 5 bases, with 17 bases separating them. From germline, CDR1 is SGHRS and CDR2 YFSETQ. The CDR3, as DNA: TGCGCCAGCAGCTACGCGGGTGCCCGGAGGACTGAAGCTTTCTTT. Translated: CASSYAGARRTEAFF.

This clonotype appeared many times. The chain recombines TRBV27 with TRBJ1-1; D might be TRBD1 (5 bases). V was shortened by 5 bases and J by 0 bases, with 16 bases between the two germline ends. Per the germline V gene, CDR1 is MNHEY and CDR2 is SMNVEV (reference sequence). This CDR3 has 16 residues. The CDR3 loop is CASSTTGLRVNTEAFF. The CDR3 nucleotides read TGTGCCAGCAGTACTACAGGTCTTAGGGTGAACACTGAAGCTTTCTTT.